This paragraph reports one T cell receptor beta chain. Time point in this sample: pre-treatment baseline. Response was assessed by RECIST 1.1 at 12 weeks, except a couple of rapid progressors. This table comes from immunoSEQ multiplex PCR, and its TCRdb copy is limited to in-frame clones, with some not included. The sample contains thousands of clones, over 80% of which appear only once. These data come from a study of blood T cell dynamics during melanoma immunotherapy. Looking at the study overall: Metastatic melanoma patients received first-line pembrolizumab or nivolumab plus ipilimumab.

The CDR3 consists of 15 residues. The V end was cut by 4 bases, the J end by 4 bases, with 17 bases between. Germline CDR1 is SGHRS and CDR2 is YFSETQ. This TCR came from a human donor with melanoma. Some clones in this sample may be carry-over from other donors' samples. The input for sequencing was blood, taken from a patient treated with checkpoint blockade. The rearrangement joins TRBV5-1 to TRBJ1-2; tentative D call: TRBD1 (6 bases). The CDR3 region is CASSAPDSSFYGYTF. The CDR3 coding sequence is TGCGCCAGCAGCGCCCCGGACAGCTCCTTCTATGGCTACACCTTC.